A selection of T cell receptor beta chains follows, all from one sample in a study of OX40 agonist ivuxolimab in advanced cancers. Clones were read by immunoSEQ multiplex PCR, and TCRdb kept only the in-frame ones, dropping some. The sample records 90,000 to 120,000 clones, around 93% being singletons. The specimen comprised CD4+ or CD8+ T cells sorted from blood, sampled in a trial of the OX40 agonist ivuxolimab. These receptors were taken from an adult with an advanced solid tumor such as melanoma, head and neck, liver or kidney cancer. Both conserved end residues are part of each CDR3. The D gene is left open where the match is weak. The size entry is marked missing in some rows and otherwise reads once, few, many or a size class.

D gene: NA; clone size: once; V gene: TRBV2; J gene: TRBJ1-2; CDR3 protein: CASSEAVGTGYTF; CDR3 DNA: TGTGCCAGCAGTGAAGCTGTGGGCACGGGCTACACCTTC
D gene: NA; clone size: NA; V gene: TRBV19; J gene: TRBJ1-3; CDR3 protein: CASSIGNGNTIYF; CDR3 DNA: TGTGCCAGTAGTATAGGGAACGGAAACACCATATATTTT
D gene: TRBD1; clone size: NA; V gene: TRBV7-3; J gene: TRBJ2-5; CDR3 protein: CASSIGQGAPKQETQYF; CDR3 DNA: TGTGCCAGCAGCATTGGACAGGGGGCGCCGAAACAAGAGACCCAGTACTTC
D gene: NA; clone size: NA; V gene: TRBV7-3; J gene: TRBJ1-2; CDR3 protein: CASSSGGSNYGYTF; CDR3 DNA: TGTGCCAGCAGCTCGGGTGGATCTAACTATGGCTACACCTTC
D gene: NA; clone size: once; V gene: TRBV25-1; J gene: TRBJ1-1; CDR3 protein: CASTPSGRMNTEAFF; CDR3 DNA: TGTGCCAGCACGCCGTCCGGGCGGATGAACACTGAAGCTTTCTTT
D gene: NA; clone size: NA; V gene: TRBV5-1; J gene: TRBJ2-7; CDR3 protein: CASSWGTTSAYEQYF; CDR3 DNA: TGCGCCAGCAGCTGGGGGACAACAAGCGCCTACGAGCAGTACTTC
D gene: NA; clone size: NA; V gene: TRBV5-1; J gene: TRBJ2-1; CDR3 protein: CASSPLSVNEQFF; CDR3 DNA: TGCGCCAGCAGCCCGCTTAGCGTGAATGAGCAGTTCTTC
D gene: NA; clone size: NA; V gene: TRBV15; J gene: TRBJ1-4; CDR3 protein: CATSRDLGGTNEKLFF; CDR3 DNA: TGTGCCACCAGCAGAGATCTCGGGGGAACTAATGAAAAACTGTTTTTT
D gene: NA; clone size: NA; V gene: TRBV27; J gene: TRBJ1-1; CDR3 protein: CASQWAMNTEAFF; CDR3 DNA: TGTGCCAGCCAGTGGGCGATGAACACTGAAGCTTTCTTT
D gene: NA; clone size: few; V gene: TRBV4-1; J gene: TRBJ1-2; CDR3 protein: CASSQEGRYTF; CDR3 DNA: TGCGCCAGCAGCCAAGAGGGACGCTACACCTTC
D gene: NA; clone size: once; V gene: TRBV12-5; J gene: TRBJ2-7; CDR3 protein: CASGLDLLYEQYF; CDR3 DNA: TGTGCTAGTGGTTTGGACCTTCTCTACGAGCAGTACTTC